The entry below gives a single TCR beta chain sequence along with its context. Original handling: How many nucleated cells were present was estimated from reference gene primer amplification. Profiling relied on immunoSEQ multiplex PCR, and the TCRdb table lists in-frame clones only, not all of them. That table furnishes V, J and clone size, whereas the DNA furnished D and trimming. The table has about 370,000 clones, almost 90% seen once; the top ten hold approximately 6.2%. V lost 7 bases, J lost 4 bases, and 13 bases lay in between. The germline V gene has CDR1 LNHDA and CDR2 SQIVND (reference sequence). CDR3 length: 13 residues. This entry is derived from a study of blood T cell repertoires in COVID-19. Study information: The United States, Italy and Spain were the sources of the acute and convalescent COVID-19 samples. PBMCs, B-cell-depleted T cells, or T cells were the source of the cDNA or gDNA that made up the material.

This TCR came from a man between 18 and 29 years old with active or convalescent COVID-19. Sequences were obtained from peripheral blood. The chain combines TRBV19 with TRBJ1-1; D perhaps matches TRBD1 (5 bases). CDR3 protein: CASKARVGTEAFF. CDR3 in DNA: TGTGCCAGTAAAGCCAGGGTGGGCACTGAAGCTTTCTTT.